This passage covers 14 T cell receptor beta chains from one sample sequenced in a study of blood T cell repertoires in COVID-19. Generated by immunoSEQ multiplex PCR, the TCRdb table keeps only in-frame clones and is missing some. Of around 300,000 clones in the sample, roughly 85% are singletons; the top ten hold around 7.2%. The sequenced material came from peripheral blood. These receptors were taken from a human donor in a cohort sampled during active COVID-19.

The V gene is TRBV2, the J gene TRBJ1-3, with TRBD1 matching 7 bases. Trimming took 5 bases from V and 4 from J; bases not matched to a gene: 5. The germline V gene has CDR1 SNHLY and CDR2 FYNNEI. The CDR3 is made up of 14 amino acids. The CDR3 coding sequence is TGTGCCAGCAGTATAGACAGGGCGGGAAACACCATATATTTT. This gives the protein CASSIDRAGNTIYF.

The CDR3 DNA follows: TGTGCCAGCAGCTCCGAGGGGGAGCTGTTTTTT. Its protein product is CASSSEGELFF. The genes are TRBV11-3 and TRBJ2-2, with D hard to call. The V end lost 4 bases, the J end lost 8 bases, and 5 bases lay between the germline ends. This CDR3 comprises 11 residues. In germline, CDR1 is SGHNT, CDR2 YENEEA.

The chain recombines TRBV6-5 with TRBJ1-2; perhaps TRBD1 as D (6 bases). This CDR3 spans 15 amino acids. The V gene's germline CDR1 is MNHEY and CDR2 SVGAGI. V was trimmed by 5 bases and J by 6 bases, leaving 19 bases between them. DNA of the CDR3: TGTGCCAGCAGTACCGCTTTACAGGGCTTTCATGGCTACACCTTC. The encoded protein is CASSTALQGFHGYTF.

This chain uses TRBV7-2 with TRBJ2-2; no reliable D call. Germline V gene sequence: CDR1 SGHTA, CDR2 FQGNSA. Trimming left V 4 bases short and J 3 bases short, with 3 bases between. The CDR3 spans 12 residues. The CDR3 nucleotides read TGTGCCAGCAGCTACTACACCGGGGAGCTGTTTTTT. Protein: CASSYYTGELFF.

The chain employs TRBV27 and TRBJ1-2; TRBD1 agrees at 7 bases. Trimming took 3 bases from V and 3 from J; bases not matched to a gene: 7. In germline, CDR1 is MNHEY, CDR2 SMNVEV (reference sequence). The CDR3 runs to 15 residues. As DNA, the CDR3 is TGTGCCAGCAGTTTGTTCGCCACAGGGGACTATGGCTACACCTTC. Its protein product is CASSLFATGDYGYTF.

The chain employs TRBV7-9 and TRBJ2-1, with TRBD2 matching over 13 bases. Germline V gene lookup returns CDR1 SEHNR and CDR2 FQNEAQ (reference sequence). The CDR3 is 17 amino acids. Germline trimming cut 7 bases from V and 1 base from J; bases unmatched to any gene: 7. CDR3 residues: CASKGLAGPVSYNEQFF. DNA for the CDR3: TGTGCCAGCAAGGGACTAGCGGGACCCGTTTCCTACAATGAGCAGTTCTTC.

The chain couples TRBV5-4 to TRBJ1-2; no clear D. CDR1 and CDR2 from the germline V gene are SGHNT and YYREEE (reference sequence). Trimming stripped 1 base from V and 8 bases from J, with 9 bases between. The CDR3 has 12 amino acids. Written as DNA, the CDR3 is TGTGCCAGCAGCTTGCTTTTGAGGGGCTACACCTTC. It codes for CASSLLLRGYTF. The full variable domain, rest sourced from reference TRBV5-4 and TRBJ1-2, is ETGVTQSPTHLIKTRGQQVTLRCSSQSGHNTVSWYQQALGQGPQFIFQYYREEENGRGNFPPRFSGLQFPNYSSELNVNALELDDSALYLCASSLLLRGYTFGSGTRLTVV.

The J gene is TRBJ2-1, the V gene TRBV6-5, with no clear D. The V gene lost 0 bases and the J gene lost 7 bases, with 7 bases spanning the gap. This CDR3 is 13 amino acids long. CDR1 MNHEY and CDR2 SVGAGI come from the germline V gene. CDR3 loop: CASSYSVVNEQFF. DNA of the CDR3: TGTGCCAGCAGTTACTCCGTTGTGAATGAGCAGTTCTTC.

This clone was counted once. This chain uses TRBV7-9 with TRBJ2-7; D call uncertain. The V and J ends lost 5 bases and 7 bases respectively, with 18 bases between them. The CDR3 has 14 amino acids. The germline gives CDR1 SEHNR, CDR2 FQNEAQ (reference sequence). The CDR3 spells CASSPRVPAVEQYF. The DNA for the CDR3 is TGTGCCAGCAGCCCGCGTGTACCCGCGGTTGAGCAGTACTTC. Combining the CDR3 with reference TRBV7-9 and TRBJ2-7 gives the whole variable domain DTGVSQNPRHKITKRGQNVTFRCDPISEHNRLYWYRQTLGQGPEFLTYFQNEAQLEKSRLLSDRFSAERPKGSFSTLEIQRTEQGDSAMYLCASSPRVPAVEQYFGPGTRLTVT.

The rearrangement joins TRBV18 to TRBJ2-6, with 12 bases identical to TRBD1. V was clipped by 4 bases and J by 2 bases; unmatched bases: 6. Germline CDR1 is KGHSH and CDR2 is LQKENI. CDR3 length equals 18 residues. In DNA, the CDR3 is TGTGCCAGCTCACAAGGGACAGGGGGCAACGCTGGGGCCAACGTCCTGACTTTC. Protein: CASSQGTGGNAGANVLTF.

V gene TRBV5-1 combines with J gene TRBJ1-1; the D gene is possibly TRBD1 (5 bases). Trimming took 0 bases from V and 8 from J, leaving 5 bases between them. The CDR3 consists of 11 residues. In germline, CDR1 is SGHRS, CDR2 YFSETQ. This CDR3 reads CASSLGQEAFF. The DNA for the CDR3 is TGCGCCAGCAGCTTGGGACAGGAAGCTTTCTTT.

Points on this clone: This CDR3 is also generated by other DNA sequences in the sample. V gene TRBV5-1 combines with J gene TRBJ2-2; the D gene is possibly TRBD1 (5 bases). Trimming stripped 0 bases from V and 2 bases from J, with 8 bases between. CDR1 and CDR2 (germline): SGHRS, YFSETQ. The CDR3 sequence is 15 residues long. The CDR3 DNA reads as TGCGCCAGCAGCTTGGTAGGGGCCAACACCGGGGAGCTGTTTTTT. Residues: CASSLVGANTGELFF.

The gene calls are TRBV6-4 and TRBJ2-1; D possibly corresponds to TRBD2 (6 bases). Trimming removed 9 bases from V and 6 bases from J, with 15 bases in between. There are 13 residues in the CDR3. In germline, CDR1 is MRHNA, CDR2 SNTAGT. CDR3 in DNA: TGTGCCAGTAGCTCCGGGACTTTCAATGAGCAGTTCTTC. Protein: CASSSGTFNEQFF.

The rearrangement joins TRBV10-3 to TRBJ1-2, with D possibly matching TRBD1 (5 bases). Germline loops: CDR1 ENHRY, CDR2 SYGVKD. Trimming pared 0 bases from V and 5 bases from J, leaving 10 bases between. There are 14 residues in the CDR3. The CDR3 sequence: CAISESQGLYGYTF. The DNA of the CDR3 is TGTGCCATCAGTGAGTCCCAGGGCTTATATGGCTACACCTTC.